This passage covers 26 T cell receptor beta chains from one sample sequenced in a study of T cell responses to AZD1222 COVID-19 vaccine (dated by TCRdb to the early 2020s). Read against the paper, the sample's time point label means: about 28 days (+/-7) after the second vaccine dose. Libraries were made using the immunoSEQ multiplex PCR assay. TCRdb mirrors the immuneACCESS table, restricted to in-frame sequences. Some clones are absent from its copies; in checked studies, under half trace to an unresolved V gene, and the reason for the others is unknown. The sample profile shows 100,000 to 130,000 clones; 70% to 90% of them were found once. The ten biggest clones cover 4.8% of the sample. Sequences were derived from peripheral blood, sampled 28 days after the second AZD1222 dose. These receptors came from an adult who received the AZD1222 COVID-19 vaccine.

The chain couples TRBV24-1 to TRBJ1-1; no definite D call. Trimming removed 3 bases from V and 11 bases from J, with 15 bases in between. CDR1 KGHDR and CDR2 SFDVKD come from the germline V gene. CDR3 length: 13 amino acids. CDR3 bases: TGTGCCACCAGTGATCCGTCGGGCCCTGCGGCTTTCTTT. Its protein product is CATSDPSGPAAFF.

The chain's CDR3 is CASSRSPEGTGELFF. In DNA, the CDR3 is TGTGCCAGCAGCCGGTCCCCGGAGGGCACCGGGGAGCTGTTTTTT. The chain is built from TRBV6-4 and TRBJ2-2; the D gene is possibly TRBD2 (6 bases). Trimming pared 6 bases from V and 4 bases from J, leaving 15 bases between. The CDR3 extends over 15 amino acids. Germline-derived CDR1 and CDR2 are MRHNA and SNTAGT.

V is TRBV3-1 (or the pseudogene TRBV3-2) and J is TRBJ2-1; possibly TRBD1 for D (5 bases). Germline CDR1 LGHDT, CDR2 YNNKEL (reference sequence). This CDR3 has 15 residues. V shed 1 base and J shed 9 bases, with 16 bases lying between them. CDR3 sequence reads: CASSQGRLPRGEQFF. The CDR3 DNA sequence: TGTGCCAGCAGCCAAGGTAGGCTCCCTAGGGGTGAGCAGTTCTTC.

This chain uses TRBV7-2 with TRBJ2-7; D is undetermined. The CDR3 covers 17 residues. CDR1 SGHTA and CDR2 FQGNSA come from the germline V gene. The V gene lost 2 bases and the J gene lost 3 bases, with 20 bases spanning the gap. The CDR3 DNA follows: TGTGCCAGCAGCTTATCAATGAAATCTCTGACATACTACGAGCAGTACTTC. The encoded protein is CASSLSMKSLTYYEQYF.

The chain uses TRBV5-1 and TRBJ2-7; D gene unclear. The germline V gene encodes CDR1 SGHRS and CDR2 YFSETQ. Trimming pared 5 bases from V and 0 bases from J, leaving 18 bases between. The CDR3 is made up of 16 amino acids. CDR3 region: CASSSSPRIGSYEQYF. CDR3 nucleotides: TGCGCCAGCAGTTCGAGTCCAAGGATAGGCTCCTACGAGCAGTACTTC.

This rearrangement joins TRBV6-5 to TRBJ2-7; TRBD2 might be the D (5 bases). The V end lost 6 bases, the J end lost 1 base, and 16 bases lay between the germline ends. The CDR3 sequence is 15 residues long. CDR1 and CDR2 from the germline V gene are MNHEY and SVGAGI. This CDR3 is CASSHRGSLSYEQYF. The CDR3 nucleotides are TGTGCCAGCAGCCATAGAGGGAGTTTGTCCTACGAGCAGTACTTC.

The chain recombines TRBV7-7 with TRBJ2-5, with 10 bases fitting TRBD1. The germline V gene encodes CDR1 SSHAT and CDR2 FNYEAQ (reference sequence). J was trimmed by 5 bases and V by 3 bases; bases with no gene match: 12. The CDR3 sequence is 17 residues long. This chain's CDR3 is CASSFRPGTGEGETQYF. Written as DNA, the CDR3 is TGTGCCAGCAGCTTCCGTCCCGGGACAGGGGAGGGGGAGACCCAGTACTTC.

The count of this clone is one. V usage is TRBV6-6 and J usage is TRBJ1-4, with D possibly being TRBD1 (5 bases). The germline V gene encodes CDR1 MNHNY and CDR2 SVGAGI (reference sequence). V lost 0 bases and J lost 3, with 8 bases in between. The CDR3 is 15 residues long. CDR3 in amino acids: CASSYSWGANEKLFF. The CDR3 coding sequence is TGTGCCAGCAGTTACTCGTGGGGGGCTAATGAAAAACTGTTTTTT.

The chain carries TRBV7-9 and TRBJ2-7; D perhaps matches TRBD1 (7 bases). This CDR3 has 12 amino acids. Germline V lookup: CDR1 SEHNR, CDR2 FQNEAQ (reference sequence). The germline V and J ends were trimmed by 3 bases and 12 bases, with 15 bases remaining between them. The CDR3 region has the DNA TGTGCCAGCAGCTTGGAGGGGGACAGTCGGTACTTC. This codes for CASSLEGDSRYF.

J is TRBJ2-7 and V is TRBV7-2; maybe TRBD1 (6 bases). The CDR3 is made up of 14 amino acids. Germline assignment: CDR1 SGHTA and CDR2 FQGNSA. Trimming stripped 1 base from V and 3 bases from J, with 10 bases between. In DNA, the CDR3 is TGTGCCAGCAGCTTAGGACAGGCCATCTACGAGCAGTACTTC. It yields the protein CASSLGQAIYEQYF.

The CDR3 DNA is TGTGCCACCAGTGAGGGCGAAGGGAGGGCTTTCTTT. Translating it yields CATSEGEGRAFF. V is TRBV24-1 and J is TRBJ1-1, with D uncertain. Germline loops: CDR1 KGHDR, CDR2 SFDVKD. V lost 4 bases, J lost 11 bases, and 13 bases lay in between. The CDR3 has 12 amino acids.

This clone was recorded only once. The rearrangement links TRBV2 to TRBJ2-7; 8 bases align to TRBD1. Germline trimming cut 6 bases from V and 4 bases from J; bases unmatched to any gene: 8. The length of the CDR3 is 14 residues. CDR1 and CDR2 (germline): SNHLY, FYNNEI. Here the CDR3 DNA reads TGTGCCAGCAGCGCAAGAGGACAGGGTTACGAGCAGTACTTC. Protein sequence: CASSARGQGYEQYF.

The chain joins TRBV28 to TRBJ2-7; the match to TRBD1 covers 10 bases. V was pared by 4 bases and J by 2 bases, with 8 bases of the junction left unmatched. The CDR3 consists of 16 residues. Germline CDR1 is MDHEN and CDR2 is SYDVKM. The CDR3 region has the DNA TGTGCCAGCAGTTCAACCGGGACAGGGGTCGCCTACGAGCAGTACTTC. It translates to CASSSTGTGVAYEQYF.

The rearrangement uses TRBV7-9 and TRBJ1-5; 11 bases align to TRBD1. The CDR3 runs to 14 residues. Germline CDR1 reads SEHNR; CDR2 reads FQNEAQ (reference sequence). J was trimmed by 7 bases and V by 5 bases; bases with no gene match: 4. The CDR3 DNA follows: TGTGCCAGCAGCCGTGGGACAGGGGGGCAGCCCCAGCATTTT. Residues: CASSRGTGGQPQHF.

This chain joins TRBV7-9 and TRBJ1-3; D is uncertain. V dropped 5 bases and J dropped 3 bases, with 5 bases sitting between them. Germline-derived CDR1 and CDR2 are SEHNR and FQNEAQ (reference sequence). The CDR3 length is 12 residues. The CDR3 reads CASSNGGNTIYF. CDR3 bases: TGTGCCAGCAGCAACGGTGGAAACACCATATATTTT.

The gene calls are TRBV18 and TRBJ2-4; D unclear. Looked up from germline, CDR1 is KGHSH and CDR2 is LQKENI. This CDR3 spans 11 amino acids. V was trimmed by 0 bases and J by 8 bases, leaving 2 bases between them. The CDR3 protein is CASSPPDIQYF. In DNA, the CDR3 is TGTGCCAGCTCACCACCCGACATTCAGTACTTC.

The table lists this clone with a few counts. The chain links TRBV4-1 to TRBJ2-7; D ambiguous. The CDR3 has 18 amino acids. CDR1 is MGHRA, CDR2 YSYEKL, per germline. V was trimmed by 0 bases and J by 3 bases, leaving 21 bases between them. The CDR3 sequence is CASSQEGWYSQASYEQYF. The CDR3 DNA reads TGCGCCAGCAGCCAAGAAGGGTGGTACAGTCAGGCGAGCTACGAGCAGTACTTC.

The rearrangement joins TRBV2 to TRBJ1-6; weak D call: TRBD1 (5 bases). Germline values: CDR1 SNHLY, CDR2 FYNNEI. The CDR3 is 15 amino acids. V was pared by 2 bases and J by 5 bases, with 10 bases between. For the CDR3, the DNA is TGTGCCAGCAGTGAACTAGGGGCTAATAATTCACCCCTCCACTTT. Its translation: CASSELGANNSPLHF.

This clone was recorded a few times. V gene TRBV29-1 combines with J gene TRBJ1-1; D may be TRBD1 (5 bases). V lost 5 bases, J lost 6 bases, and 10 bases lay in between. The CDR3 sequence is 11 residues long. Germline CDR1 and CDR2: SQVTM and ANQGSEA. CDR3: CSVHSGSEAFF. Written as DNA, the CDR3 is TGCAGCGTTCATTCAGGGTCTGAAGCTTTCTTT.

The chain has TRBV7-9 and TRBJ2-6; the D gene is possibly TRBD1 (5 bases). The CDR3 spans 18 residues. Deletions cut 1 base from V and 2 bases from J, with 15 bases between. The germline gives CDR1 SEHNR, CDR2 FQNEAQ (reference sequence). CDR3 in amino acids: CASSLEGIRGTGANVLTF. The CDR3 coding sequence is TGTGCCAGCAGCTTAGAGGGGATTAGGGGTACTGGGGCCAACGTCCTGACTTTC.

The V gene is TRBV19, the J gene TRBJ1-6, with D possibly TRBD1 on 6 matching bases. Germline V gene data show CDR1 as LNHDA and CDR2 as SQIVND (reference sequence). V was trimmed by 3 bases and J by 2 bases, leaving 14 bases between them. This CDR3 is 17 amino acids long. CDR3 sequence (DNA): TGTGCCAGTAGTATGGAAAACCGGGACACCTATAATTCACCCCTCCACTTT. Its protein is CASSMENRDTYNSPLHF.

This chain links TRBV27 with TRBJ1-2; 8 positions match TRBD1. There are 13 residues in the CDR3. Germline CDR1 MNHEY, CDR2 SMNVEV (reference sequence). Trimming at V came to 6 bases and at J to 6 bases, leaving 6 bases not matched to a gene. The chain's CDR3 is CASSLRGQDGYTF. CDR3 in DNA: TGTGCCAGCAGCCTCAGGGGGCAGGATGGCTACACCTTC.

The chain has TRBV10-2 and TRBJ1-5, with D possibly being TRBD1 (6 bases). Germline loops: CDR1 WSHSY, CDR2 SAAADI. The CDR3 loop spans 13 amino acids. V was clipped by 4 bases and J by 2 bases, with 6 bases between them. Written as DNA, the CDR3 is TGCGCCAGCAGTGGGACAGGCAATCAGCCCCAGCATTTT. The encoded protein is CASSGTGNQPQHF.

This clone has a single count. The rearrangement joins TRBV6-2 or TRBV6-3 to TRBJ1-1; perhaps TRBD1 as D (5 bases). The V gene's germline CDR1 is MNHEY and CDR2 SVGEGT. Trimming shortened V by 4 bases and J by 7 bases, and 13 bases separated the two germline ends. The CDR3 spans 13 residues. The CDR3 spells CASSFRQIDEAFF. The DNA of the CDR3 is TGTGCCAGCAGTTTCAGACAGATAGATGAAGCTTTCTTT.

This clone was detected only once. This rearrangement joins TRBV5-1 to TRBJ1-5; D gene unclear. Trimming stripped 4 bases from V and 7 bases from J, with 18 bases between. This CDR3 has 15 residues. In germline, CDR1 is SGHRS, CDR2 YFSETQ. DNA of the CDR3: TGCGCCAGCAGCCAACTTCCGGGAACGACCCAGCCCCAGCATTTT. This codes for CASSQLPGTTQPQHF.

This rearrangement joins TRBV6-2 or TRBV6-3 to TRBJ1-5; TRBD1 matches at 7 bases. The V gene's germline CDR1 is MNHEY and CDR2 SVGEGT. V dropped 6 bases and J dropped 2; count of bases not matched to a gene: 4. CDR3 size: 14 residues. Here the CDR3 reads CASSNTGGNQPQHF. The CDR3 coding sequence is TGTGCCAGCAGCAATACAGGGGGCAATCAGCCCCAGCATTTT.